The clone carrying this T cell receptor (beta chain) was seen a handful of times. Its antigen is unidentified. UMIs and sample barcodes were carried by the TCR alpha and TCR beta cDNA libraries that 5'RACE produced using constant-segment primers. A single record per CDR3 protein comes from TCRdb applying MiXCR to the 5' RACE reads. The data show more than 200,000 distinct CDR3 sequences, around 17% seen once. The sample belongs to a study of T-cell memory formation after mild COVID-19. Study results and limitations: There were some responding clones in pre-infection memory, which suggested that cross-reactive memory had joined.

The sequencing input was PBMCs or a T cell subset sorted from them (not recorded which). This TCR was sampled from a man aged 18-30 years who had mild COVID-19 (a few samples of this study predate the infection). Cell type and time point are not known.

The CDR3 loop reads CATSDPGRSDTQYF. CDR3 nucleotides: TGTGCCACCAGTGATCCCGGACGGTCGGATACGCAGTATTTT. The V call is TRBV24-1, the J call TRBJ2-3; D is unresolved. Trimming cost V 3 bases and J 6 bases, with 12 bases left between them. This CDR3 is built from 14 residues. CDR1 and CDR2 from the germline V gene are KGHDR and SFDVKD.